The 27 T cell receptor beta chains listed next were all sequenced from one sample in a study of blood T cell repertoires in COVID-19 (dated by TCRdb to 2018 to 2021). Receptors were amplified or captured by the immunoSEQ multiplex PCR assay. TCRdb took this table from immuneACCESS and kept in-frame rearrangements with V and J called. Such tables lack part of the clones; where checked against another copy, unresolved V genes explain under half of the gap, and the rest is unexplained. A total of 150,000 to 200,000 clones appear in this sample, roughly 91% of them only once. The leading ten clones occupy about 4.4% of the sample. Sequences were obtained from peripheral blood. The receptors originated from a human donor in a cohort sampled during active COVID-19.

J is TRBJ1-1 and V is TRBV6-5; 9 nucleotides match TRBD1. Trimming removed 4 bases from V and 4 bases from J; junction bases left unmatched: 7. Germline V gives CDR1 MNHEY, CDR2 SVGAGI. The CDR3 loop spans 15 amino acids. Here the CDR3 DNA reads TGTGCCAGCAGTTCGGGACAGGGTAGATTCACTGAAGCTTTCTTT. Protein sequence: CASSSGQGRFTEAFF.

In DNA, the CDR3 is TGTGCCAGCAGTTCCACTACAGGGGGGAGGGACATTCAGTACTTC. This codes for CASSSTTGGRDIQYF. The chain carries TRBV28 and TRBJ2-4, with D possibly TRBD1 on 8 matching bases. The V end lost 4 bases, the J end lost 8 bases, and 18 bases lay between the germline ends. The CDR3 totals 15 residues. Germline-derived CDR1 and CDR2 are MDHEN and SYDVKM.

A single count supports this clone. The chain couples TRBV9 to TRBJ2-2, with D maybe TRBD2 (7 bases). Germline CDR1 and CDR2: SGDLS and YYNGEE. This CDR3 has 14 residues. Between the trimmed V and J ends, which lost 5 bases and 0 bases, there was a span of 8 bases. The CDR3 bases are TGTGCCAGCAGAGGGGGGGCGAACACCGGGGAGCTGTTTTTT. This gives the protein CASRGGANTGELFF. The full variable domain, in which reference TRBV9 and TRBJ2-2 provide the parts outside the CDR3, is DSGVTQTPKHLITATGQRVTLRCSPRSGDLSVYWYQQSLDQGLQFLIQYYNGEERAKGNILERFSAQQFPDLHSELNLSSLELGDSALYFCASRGGANTGELFFGEGSRLTVL.

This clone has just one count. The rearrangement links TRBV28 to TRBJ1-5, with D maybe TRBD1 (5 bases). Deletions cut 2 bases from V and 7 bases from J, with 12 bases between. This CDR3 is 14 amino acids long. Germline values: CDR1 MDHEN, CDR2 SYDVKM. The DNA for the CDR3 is TGTGCCAGCAGTTTAGGGGGGAGGAAACAGCCCCAGCATTTT. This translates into CASSLGGRKQPQHF.

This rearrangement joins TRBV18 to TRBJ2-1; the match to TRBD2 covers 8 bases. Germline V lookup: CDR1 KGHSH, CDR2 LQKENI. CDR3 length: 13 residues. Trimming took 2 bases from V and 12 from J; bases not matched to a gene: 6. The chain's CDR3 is CASSPLREAPQFF. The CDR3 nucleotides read TGTGCCAGCTCACCATTGCGGGAGGCCCCGCAGTTCTTC.

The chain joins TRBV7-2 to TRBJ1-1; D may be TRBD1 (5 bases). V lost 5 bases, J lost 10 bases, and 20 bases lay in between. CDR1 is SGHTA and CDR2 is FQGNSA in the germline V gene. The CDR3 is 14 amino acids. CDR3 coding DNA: TGTGCCAGCAGCACAACCGGGGGGAATCAAGCAGCTTTCTTT. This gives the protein CASSTTGGNQAAFF.

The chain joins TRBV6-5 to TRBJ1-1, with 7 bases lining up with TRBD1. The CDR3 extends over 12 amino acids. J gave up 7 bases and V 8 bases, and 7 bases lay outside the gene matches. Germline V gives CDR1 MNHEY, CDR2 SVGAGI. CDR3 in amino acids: CASGKGANEAFF. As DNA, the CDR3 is TGTGCCAGCGGTAAGGGGGCTAATGAAGCTTTCTTT.

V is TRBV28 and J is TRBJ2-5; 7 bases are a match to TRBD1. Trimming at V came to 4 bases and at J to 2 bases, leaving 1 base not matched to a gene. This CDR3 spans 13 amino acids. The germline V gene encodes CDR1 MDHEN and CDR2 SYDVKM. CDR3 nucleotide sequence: TGTGCCAGCAGTTCACAGGGGCAAGAGACCCAGTACTTC. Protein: CASSSQGQETQYF.

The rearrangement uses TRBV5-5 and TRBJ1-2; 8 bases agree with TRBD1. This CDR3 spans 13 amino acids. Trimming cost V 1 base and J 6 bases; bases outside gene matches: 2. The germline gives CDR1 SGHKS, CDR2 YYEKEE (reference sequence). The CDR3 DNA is TGTGCCAGCAGCTTGACAGGGGGGGATGGCTACACCTTC. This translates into CASSLTGGDGYTF. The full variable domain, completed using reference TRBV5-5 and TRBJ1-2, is DAGVTQSPTHLIKTRGQQVTLRCSPISGHKSVSWYQQVLGQGPQFIFQYYEKEERGRGNFPDRFSARQFPNYSSELNVNALLLGDSALYLCASSLTGGDGYTFGSGTRLTVV.

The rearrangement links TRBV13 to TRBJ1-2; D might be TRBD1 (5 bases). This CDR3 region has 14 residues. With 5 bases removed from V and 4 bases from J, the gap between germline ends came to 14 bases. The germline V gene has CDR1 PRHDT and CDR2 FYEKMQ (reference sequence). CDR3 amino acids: CASSPREVGYGYTF. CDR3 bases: TGTGCCAGCAGCCCCAGGGAGGTTGGCTATGGCTACACCTTC. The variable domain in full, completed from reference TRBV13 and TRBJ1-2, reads AAGVIQSPRHLIKEKRETATLKCYPIPRHDTVYWYQQGPGQDPQFLISFYEKMQSDKGSIPDRFSAQQFSDYHSELNMSSLELGDSALYFCASSPREVGYGYTFGSGTRLTVV.

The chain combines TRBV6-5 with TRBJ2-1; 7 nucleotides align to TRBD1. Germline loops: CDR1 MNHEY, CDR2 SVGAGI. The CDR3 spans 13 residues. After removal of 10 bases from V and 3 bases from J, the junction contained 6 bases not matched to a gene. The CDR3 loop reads CATRQGNYNEQFF. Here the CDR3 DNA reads TGTGCCACCCGACAGGGAAACTACAATGAGCAGTTCTTC.

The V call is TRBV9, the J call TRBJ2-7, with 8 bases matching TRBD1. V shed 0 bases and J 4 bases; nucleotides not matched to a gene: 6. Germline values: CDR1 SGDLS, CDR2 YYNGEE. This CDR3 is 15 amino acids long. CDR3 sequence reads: CASSVAVGQVYEQYF. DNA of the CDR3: TGTGCCAGCAGCGTAGCTGTGGGACAGGTTTACGAGCAGTACTTC.

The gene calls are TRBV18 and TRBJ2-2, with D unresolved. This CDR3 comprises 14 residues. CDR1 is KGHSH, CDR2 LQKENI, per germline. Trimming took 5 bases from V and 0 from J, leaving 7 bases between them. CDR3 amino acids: CASSSSTNTGELFF. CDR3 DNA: TGTGCCAGCTCATCCTCTACGAACACCGGGGAGCTGTTTTTT.

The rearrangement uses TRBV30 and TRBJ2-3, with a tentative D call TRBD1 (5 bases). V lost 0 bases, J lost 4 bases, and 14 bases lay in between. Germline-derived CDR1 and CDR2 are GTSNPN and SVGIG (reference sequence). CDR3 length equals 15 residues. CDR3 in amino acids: CAWSVQSGFSDTQYF. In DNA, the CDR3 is TGTGCCTGGAGTGTACAATCAGGGTTCTCAGATACGCAGTATTTT. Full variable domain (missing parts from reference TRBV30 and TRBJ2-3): SQTIHQWPATLVQPVGSPLSLECTVEGTSNPNLYWYRQAAGRGLQLLFYSVGIGQISSEVPQNLSASRPQDRQFILSSKKLLLSDSGFYLCAWSVQSGFSDTQYFGPGTRLTVL.

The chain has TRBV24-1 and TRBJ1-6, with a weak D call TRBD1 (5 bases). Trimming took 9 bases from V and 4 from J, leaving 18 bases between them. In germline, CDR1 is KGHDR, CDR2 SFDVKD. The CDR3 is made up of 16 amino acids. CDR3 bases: TGTGCCACCCGTCTAGATTTAGGGGCTTATAATTCACCCCTCCACTTT. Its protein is CATRLDLGAYNSPLHF.

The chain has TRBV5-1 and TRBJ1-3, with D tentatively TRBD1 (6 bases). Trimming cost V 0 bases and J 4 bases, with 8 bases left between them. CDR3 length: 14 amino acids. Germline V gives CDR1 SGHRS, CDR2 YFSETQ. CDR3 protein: CASSLEQGGNTIYF. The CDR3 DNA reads TGCGCCAGCAGCTTGGAACAGGGAGGAAACACCATATATTTT.

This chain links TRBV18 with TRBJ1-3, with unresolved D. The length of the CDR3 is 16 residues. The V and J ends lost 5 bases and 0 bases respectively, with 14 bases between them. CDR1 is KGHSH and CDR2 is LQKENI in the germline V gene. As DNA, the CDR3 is TGTGCCAGCTCATCGTCTCGGGTAGCCTCTGGAAACACCATATATTTT. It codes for CASSSSRVASGNTIYF.

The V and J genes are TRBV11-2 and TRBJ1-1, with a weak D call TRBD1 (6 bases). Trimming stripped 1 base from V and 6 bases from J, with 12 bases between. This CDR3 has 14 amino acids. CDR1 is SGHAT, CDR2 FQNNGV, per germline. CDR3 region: CASSLVQDRSEAFF. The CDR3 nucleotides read TGTGCCAGCAGCTTAGTTCAAGACAGGTCTGAAGCTTTCTTT. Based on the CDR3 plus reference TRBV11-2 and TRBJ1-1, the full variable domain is EAGVAQSPRYKIIEKRQSVAFWCNPISGHATLYWYQQILGQGPKLLIQFQNNGVVDDSQLPKDRFSAERLKGVDSTLKIQPAKLEDSAVYLCASSLVQDRSEAFFGQGTRLTVV.

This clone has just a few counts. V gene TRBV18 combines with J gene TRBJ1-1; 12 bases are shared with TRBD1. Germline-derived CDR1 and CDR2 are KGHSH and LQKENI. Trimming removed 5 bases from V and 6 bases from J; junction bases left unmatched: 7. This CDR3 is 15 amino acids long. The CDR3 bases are TGTGCCAGCTCAGTCGGGACAGGGGGCAGCGCTGAAGCTTTCTTT. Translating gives CASSVGTGGSAEAFF.

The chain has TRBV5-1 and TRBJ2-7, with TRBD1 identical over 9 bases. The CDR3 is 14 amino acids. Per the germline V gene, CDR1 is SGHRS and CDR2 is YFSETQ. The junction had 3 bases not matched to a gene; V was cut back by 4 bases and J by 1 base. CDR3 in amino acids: CASSNRGRSYEQYF. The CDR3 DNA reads TGCGCCAGCAGCAACAGGGGGCGTTCCTACGAGCAGTACTTC.

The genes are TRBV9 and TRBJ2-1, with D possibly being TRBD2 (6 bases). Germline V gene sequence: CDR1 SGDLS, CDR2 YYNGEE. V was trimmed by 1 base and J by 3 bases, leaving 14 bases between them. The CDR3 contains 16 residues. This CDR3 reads CASSVTLRENYNEQFF. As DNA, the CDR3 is TGTGCCAGCAGCGTAACTCTGCGGGAAAACTACAATGAGCAGTTCTTC.

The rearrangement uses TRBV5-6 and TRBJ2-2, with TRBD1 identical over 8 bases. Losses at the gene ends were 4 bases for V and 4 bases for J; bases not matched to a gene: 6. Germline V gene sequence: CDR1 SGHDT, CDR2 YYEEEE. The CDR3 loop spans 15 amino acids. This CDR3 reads CASSPDRVATGELFF. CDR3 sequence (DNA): TGTGCCAGCAGCCCGGACAGGGTCGCCACCGGGGAGCTGTTTTTT.

The CDR3 loop is CASSSQDTQYF. The CDR3 DNA follows: TGTGCCAGCAGTTCCCAGGATACGCAGTATTTT. J is TRBJ2-3 and V is TRBV6-2 or TRBV6-3; D remains ambiguous. The CDR3 totals 11 residues. Trimming shortened V by 4 bases and J by 6 bases, and 5 bases separated the two germline ends. The germline CDR1 and CDR2 sequences are MNHEY and SVGEGT.

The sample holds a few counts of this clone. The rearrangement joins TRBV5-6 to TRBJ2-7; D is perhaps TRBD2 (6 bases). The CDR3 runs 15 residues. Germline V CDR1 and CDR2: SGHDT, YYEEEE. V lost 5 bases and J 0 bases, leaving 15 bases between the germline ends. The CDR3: CASSFGTVSSYEQYF. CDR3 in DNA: TGTGCCAGCAGTTTCGGGACTGTTAGCTCCTACGAGCAGTACTTC.

CDR3 DNA sequence: TGTGCCAGCTCACCGGGCCTACAGGGGGCGGGCACTGAAGCTTTCTTT. Its protein product is CASSPGLQGAGTEAFF. The chain joins TRBV18 to TRBJ1-1, with 9 bases that match TRBD1. After removal of 3 bases from V and 4 bases from J, the junction contained 9 bases not matched to a gene. The CDR3 length is 16 residues. CDR1 KGHSH and CDR2 LQKENI come from the germline V gene.

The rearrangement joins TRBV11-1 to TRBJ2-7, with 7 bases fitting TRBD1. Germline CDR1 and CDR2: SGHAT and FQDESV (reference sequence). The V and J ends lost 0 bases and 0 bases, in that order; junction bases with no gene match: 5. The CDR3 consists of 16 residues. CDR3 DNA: TGTGCCAGCAGCTTAGCCTGGGACAGCAACTCCTACGAGCAGTACTTC. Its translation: CASSLAWDSNSYEQYF.

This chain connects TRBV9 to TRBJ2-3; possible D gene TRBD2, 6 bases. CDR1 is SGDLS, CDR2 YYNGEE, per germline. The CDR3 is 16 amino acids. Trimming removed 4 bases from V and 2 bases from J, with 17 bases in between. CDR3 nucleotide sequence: TGTGCCAGCAGCCCAAGTAGCGGCACATCCACAGATACGCAGTATTTT. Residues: CASSPSSGTSTDTQYF.